These 8 T cell receptor beta chains share one sample of origin, sequenced in a study of blood T cells in healthy people across ages. With a J-beta primer mix and a sample-barcoded 5' primer, a second PCR ran about 7 to 12 cycles. Each CDR3 protein gets one entry after TCRdb re-called the 5' RACE reads with MiXCR. The sample yields 980,000 or so distinct CDR3 sequences, roughly 48% seen once. Sequenced input: blood. These receptors came from a man aged 25-40 years in good health.

V is TRBV5-1 and J is TRBJ2-1, with D uncertain. Trimming cost V 3 bases and J 9 bases, with 13 bases left between them. The CDR3 covers 13 residues. Germline CDR1 SGHRS, CDR2 YFSETQ. This CDR3 is CASSSDVLGEQFF. DNA of the CDR3: TGCGCCAGCAGCTCGGACGTACTGGGTGAGCAGTTCTTC.

The chain joins TRBV5-1 to TRBJ2-3; the D gene is possibly TRBD2 (7 bases). This CDR3 has 16 amino acids. V was clipped by 4 bases and J by 0 bases, with 15 bases between them. Germline V gene data show CDR1 as SGHRS and CDR2 as YFSETQ. CDR3 loop: CASSRGAGESTDTQYF. In nucleotides, the CDR3 is TGCGCCAGCAGCCGGGGGGCGGGGGAGAGCACAGATACGCAGTATTTT.

The chain couples TRBV29-1 to TRBJ1-5, with D hard to call. Trimming stripped 1 base from V and 4 bases from J, with 8 bases between. The CDR3 consists of 13 residues. The germline V gene encodes CDR1 SQVTM and CDR2 ANQGSEA. CDR3 sequence reads: CSVEGERNQPQHF. CDR3 in DNA: TGCAGCGTTGAAGGGGAGAGAAATCAGCCCCAGCATTTT.

This clonotype was observed a handful of times. The CDR3 reads CASSEQVYNEQFF. The DNA of the CDR3 is TGTGCCAGCAGTGAACAGGTCTACAATGAGCAGTTCTTC. The chain couples TRBV6-5 to TRBJ2-1, with a possible D match to TRBD1 (5 bases). CDR1 is MNHEY and CDR2 is SVGAGI in the germline V gene. CDR3 length: 13 residues. Trimming pared 5 bases from V and 3 bases from J, leaving 8 bases between.

The chain recombines TRBV7-2 with TRBJ1-1, with 7 bases matching TRBD1. Germline V gene data show CDR1 as SGHTA and CDR2 as FQGNSA. V lost 3 bases, J lost 5 bases, and 9 bases stayed unmatched. This CDR3 is built from 15 residues. The CDR3 DNA sequence: TGTGCCAGCAGCTTCCTAACAGGGGCCAGGACTGAAGCTTTCTTT. Protein: CASSFLTGARTEAFF.

This chain connects TRBV10-3 to TRBJ2-7; 9 nucleotides agree with TRBD1. The DNA end lines up better with TRBJ2-5; the J call may be wrong. From germline, CDR1 is ENHRY and CDR2 SYGVKD. This CDR3 has 13 amino acids. CDR3 bases: TGTGCCATCAGTAAGACAGGGGGAGAGACCCAGTACTTC. This translates into CAISKTGGETQYF.

The V call is TRBV11-2, the J call TRBJ2-7, with no clear D. Germline assignment: CDR1 SGHAT and CDR2 FQNNGV. V dropped 0 bases and J dropped 4 bases, with 10 bases sitting between them. The CDR3 totals 14 residues. The CDR3 region is CASSLDLTYYEQYF. The CDR3 DNA is TGTGCCAGCAGCTTAGATCTAACTTATTACGAGCAGTACTTC. Full variable domain (missing parts from reference TRBV11-2 and TRBJ2-7): EAGVAQSPRYKIIEKRQSVAFWCNPISGHATLYWYQQILGQGPKLLIQFQNNGVVDDSQLPKDRFSAERLKGVDSTLKIQPAKLEDSAVYLCASSLDLTYYEQYFGPGTRLTVT.

With regard to this clonotype: The limits of the CDR3 on the DNA are not certain, so only TCRdb's listed CDR3 is given. This chain uses TRBV6-5 with TRBJ2-1; TRBD2, as called in the table, went unchecked against the DNA. Termini included, the CDR3 measures 15 amino acids. Germline loops: CDR1 MNHEY, CDR2 SVGAGI. The CDR3 loop reads CASSYECPGGNEQFF.